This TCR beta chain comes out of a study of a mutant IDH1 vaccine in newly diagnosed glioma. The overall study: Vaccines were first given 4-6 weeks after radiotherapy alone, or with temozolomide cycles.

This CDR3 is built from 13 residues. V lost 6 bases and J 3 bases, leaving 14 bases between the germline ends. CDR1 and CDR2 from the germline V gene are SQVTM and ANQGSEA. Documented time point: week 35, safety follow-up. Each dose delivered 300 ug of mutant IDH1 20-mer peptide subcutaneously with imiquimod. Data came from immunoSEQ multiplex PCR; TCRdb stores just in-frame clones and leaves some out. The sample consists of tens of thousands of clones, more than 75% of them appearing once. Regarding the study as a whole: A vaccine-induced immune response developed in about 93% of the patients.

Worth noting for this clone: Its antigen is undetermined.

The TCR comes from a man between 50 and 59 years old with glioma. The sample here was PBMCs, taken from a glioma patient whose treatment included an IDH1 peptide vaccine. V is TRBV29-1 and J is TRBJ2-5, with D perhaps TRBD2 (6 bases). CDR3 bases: TGCAGCGTCACCGGGACTGCAAAAGAGACCCAGTACTTC. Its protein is CSVTGTAKETQYF.